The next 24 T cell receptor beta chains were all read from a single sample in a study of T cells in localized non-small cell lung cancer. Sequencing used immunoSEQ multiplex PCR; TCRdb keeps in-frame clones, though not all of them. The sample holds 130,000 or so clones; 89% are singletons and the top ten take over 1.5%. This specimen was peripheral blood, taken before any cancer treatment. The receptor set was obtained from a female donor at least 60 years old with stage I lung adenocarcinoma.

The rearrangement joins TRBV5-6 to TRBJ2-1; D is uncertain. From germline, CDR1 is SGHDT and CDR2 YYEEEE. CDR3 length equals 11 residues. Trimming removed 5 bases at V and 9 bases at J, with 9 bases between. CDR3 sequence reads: CASRLWAEQFF. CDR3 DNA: TGTGCCAGCAGGTTGTGGGCTGAGCAGTTCTTC.

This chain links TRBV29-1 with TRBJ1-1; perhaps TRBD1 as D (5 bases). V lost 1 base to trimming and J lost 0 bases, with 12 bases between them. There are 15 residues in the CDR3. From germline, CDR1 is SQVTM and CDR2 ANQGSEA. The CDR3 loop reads CSVEGRQKLNTEAFF. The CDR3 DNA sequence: TGCAGCGTTGAAGGCAGACAGAAACTGAACACTGAAGCTTTCTTT.

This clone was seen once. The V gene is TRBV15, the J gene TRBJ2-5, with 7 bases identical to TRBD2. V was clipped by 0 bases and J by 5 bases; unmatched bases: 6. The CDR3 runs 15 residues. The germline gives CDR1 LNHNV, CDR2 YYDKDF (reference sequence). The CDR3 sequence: CATSREGGSSETQYF. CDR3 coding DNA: TGTGCCACCAGCAGAGAGGGCGGGAGCTCGGAGACCCAGTACTTC.

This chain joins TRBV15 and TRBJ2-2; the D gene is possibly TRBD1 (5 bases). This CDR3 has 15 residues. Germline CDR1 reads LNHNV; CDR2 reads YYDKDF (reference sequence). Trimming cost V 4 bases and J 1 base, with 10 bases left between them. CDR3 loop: CATSKHTGNTGELFF. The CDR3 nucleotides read TGTGCCACCAGCAAACACACAGGGAACACCGGGGAGCTGTTTTTT.

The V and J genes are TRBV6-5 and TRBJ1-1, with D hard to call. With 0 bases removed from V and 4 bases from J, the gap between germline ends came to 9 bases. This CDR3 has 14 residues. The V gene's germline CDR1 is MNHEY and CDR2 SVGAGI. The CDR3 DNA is TGTGCCAGCAGTTACTCGGAGGTACCCACTGAAGCTTTCTTT. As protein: CASSYSEVPTEAFF.

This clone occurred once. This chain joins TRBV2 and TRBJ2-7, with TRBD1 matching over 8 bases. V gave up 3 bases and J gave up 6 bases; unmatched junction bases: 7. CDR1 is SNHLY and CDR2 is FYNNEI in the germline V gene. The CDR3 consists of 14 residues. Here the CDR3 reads CASSDLGQGGEQYF. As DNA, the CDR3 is TGTGCCAGCAGTGACCTCGGACAGGGTGGCGAGCAGTACTTC.

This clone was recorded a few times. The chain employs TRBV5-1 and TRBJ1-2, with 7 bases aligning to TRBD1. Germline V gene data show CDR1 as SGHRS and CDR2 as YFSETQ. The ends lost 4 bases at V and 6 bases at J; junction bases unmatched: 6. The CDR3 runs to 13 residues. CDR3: CASSTGEEDGYTF. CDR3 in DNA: TGCGCCAGCAGCACAGGGGAAGAGGATGGCTACACCTTC.

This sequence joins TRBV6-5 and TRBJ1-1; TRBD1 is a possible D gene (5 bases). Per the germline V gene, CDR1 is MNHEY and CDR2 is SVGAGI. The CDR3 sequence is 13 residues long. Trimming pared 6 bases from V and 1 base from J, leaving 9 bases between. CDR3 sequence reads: CASRGTENTEAFF. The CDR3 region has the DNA TGTGCCAGCAGAGGGACGGAGAACACTGAAGCTTTCTTT.

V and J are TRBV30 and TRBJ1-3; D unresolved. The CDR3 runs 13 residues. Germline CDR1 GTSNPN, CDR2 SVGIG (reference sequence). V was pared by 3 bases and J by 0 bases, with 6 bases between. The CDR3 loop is CAWRLVSGNTIYF. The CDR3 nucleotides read TGTGCCTGGAGACTCGTCTCTGGAAACACCATATATTTT. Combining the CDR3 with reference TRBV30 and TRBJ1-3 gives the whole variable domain SQTIHQWPATLVQPVGSPLSLECTVEGTSNPNLYWYRQAAGRGLQLLFYSVGIGQISSEVPQNLSASRPQDRQFILSSKKLLLSDSGFYLCAWRLVSGNTIYFGEGSWLTVV.

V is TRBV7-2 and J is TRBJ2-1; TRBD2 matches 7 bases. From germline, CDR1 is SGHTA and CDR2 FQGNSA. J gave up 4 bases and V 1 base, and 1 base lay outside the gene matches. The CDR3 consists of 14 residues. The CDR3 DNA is TGTGCCAGCAGCTTAGGGACTAGTTACAATGAGCAGTTCTTC. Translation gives CASSLGTSYNEQFF. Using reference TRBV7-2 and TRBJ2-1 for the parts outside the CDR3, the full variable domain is GAGVSQSPSNKVTEKGKDVELRCDPISGHTALYWYRQSLGQGLEFLIYFQGNSAPDKSGLPSDRFSAERTGGSVSTLTIQRTQQEDSAVYLCASSLGTSYNEQFFGPGTRLTVL.

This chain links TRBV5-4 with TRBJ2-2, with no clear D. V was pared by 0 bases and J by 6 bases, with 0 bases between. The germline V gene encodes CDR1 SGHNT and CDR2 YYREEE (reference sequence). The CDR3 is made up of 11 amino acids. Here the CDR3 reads CASSLAGELFF. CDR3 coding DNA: TGTGCCAGCAGCTTGGCCGGGGAGCTGTTTTTT.

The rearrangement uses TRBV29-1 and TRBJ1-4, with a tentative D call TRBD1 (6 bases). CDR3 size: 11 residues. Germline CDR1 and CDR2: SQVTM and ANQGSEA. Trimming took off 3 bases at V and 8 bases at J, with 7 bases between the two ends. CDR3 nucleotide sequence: TGCAGCGTTGACAGGGGCGAAAAACTGTTTTTT. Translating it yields CSVDRGEKLFF.

The CDR3 reads CASSIVAGGPIGELFF. Here the CDR3 DNA reads TGTGCCAGTAGTATAGTAGCGGGAGGGCCAATCGGGGAGCTGTTTTTT. The chain employs TRBV19 and TRBJ2-2, with TRBD2 matching 11 bases. The CDR3 loop spans 16 amino acids. With 1 base clipped from V and 7 bases from J, the junction kept 5 bases outside the gene matches. From germline, CDR1 is LNHDA and CDR2 SQIVND (reference sequence).

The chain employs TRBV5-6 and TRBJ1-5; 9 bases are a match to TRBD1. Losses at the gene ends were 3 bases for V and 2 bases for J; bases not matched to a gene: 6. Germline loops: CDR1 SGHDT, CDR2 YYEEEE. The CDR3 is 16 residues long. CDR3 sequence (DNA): TGTGCCAGCAGCTATACAGGGGGCGAGGGCAATCAGCCCCAGCATTTT. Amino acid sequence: CASSYTGGEGNQPQHF.

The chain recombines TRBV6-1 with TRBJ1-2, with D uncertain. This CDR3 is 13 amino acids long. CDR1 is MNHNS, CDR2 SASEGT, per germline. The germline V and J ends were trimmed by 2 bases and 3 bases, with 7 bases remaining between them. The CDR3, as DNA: TGTGCCAGCAGTGAACCACCCTACTATGGCTACACCTTC. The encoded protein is CASSEPPYYGYTF.

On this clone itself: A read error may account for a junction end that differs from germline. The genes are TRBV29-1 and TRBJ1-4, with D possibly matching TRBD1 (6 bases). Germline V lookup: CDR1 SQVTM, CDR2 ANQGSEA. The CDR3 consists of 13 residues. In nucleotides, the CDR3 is TGCAGCGTCGAAGGGGGGTTTAATGAAAAACTGTTTTTT. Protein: CSVEGGFNEKLFF.

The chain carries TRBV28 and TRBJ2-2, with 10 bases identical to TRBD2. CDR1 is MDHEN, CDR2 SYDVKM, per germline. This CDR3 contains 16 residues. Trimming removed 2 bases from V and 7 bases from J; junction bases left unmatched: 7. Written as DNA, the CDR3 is TGTGCCAGCAGTTTACCCCAGGGACTAGCGTTCGGGGAGCTGTTTTTT. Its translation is CASSLPQGLAFGELFF.

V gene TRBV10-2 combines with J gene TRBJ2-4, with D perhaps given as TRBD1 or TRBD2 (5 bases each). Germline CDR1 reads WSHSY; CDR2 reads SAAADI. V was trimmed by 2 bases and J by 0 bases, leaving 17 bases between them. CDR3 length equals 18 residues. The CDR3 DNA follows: TGCGCCAGCAGTGAGCCTTCTTCCGGGACGGTAGCCAAAAACATTCAGTACTTC. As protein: CASSEPSSGTVAKNIQYF.

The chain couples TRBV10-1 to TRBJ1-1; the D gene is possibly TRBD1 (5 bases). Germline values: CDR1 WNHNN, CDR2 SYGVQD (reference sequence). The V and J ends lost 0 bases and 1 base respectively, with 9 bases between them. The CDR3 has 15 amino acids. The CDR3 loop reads CASSESRVANTEAFF. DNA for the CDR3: TGCGCCAGCAGTGAGTCCAGGGTTGCGAACACTGAAGCTTTCTTT.

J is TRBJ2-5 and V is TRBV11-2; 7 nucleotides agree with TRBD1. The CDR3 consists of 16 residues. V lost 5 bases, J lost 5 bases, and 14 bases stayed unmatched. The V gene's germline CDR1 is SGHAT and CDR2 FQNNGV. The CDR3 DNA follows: TGTGCCAGCAGCCGTCGGGACAGTTTTACGGGCGAGACCCAGTACTTC. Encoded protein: CASSRRDSFTGETQYF.

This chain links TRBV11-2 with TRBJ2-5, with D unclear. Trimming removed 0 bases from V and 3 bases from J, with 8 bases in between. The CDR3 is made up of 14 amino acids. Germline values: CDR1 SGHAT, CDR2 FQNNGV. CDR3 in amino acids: CASSLDPGKETQYF. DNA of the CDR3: TGTGCCAGCAGCTTAGATCCGGGTAAAGAGACCCAGTACTTC.

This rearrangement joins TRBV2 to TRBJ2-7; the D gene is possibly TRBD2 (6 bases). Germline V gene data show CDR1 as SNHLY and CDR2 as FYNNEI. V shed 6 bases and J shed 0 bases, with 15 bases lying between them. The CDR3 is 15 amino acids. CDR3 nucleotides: TGTGCCAGCAGAGCGGGTGGACTAACCTCCTACGAGCAGTACTTC. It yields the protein CASRAGGLTSYEQYF.

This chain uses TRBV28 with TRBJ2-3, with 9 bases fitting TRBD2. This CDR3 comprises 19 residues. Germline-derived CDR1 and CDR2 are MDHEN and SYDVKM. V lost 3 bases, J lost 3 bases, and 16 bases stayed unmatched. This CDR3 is CASSLGLASSSLLTDTQYF. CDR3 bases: TGTGCCAGCAGTTTGGGACTAGCCAGTTCTAGTCTGCTAACAGATACGCAGTATTTT.

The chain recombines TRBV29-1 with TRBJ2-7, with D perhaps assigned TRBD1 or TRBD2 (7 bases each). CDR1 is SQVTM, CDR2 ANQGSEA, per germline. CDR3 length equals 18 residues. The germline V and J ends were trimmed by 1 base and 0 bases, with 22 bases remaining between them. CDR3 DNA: TGCAGCGTTGAAGGACAGGGTGGTAGCGGGTCAAGCTCCTACGAGCAGTACTTC. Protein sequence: CSVEGQGGSGSSSYEQYF.